Each of the 26 T cell receptor beta chains below was sequenced from the same sample in a study of T cell repertoires in cytomegalovirus infection. TCRdb re-called the reads with MiXCR, one entry per CDR3 protein. The sample has some 800,000 distinct CDR3 sequences; roughly 29% are singletons. These receptors lack a known antigen. Sample: cultured CD8+ T cells from PBMCs, taken from culture after CMV antigen stimulation. The source of these receptors is a human donor in good health (CMV status not recorded). Some clones in this sample may be carry-over from other donors' samples.

The chain is built from TRBV3-1 and TRBJ2-1, with D perhaps being TRBD1 or TRBD2 (5 bases each). Deletions cut 1 base from V and 3 bases from J, with 28 bases between. The CDR3 runs to 21 residues. Germline V gives CDR1 LGHDT, CDR2 YNNKEL (reference sequence). CDR3 nucleotides: TGTGCCAGCAGCCAAGTACTCCCGACGTACCTAACGGGACCCTACTACAATGAGCAGTTCTTC. Translated: CASSQVLPTYLTGPYYNEQFF.

This chain uses TRBV2 with TRBJ2-1; 13 bases fit TRBD2. CDR1 and CDR2 from the germline V gene are SNHLY and FYNNEI. The CDR3 contains 18 residues. The V and J ends lost 3 bases and 2 bases, in that order; junction bases with no gene match: 7. The CDR3 loop is CASSDPGLAGPAYNEQFF. The CDR3 DNA sequence: TGTGCCAGCAGTGACCCGGGACTAGCGGGGCCCGCCTACAATGAGCAGTTCTTC.

This clonotype was counted many times. The J gene is TRBJ2-5, the V gene TRBV7-2, with a tentative D call TRBD2 (5 bases). V shed 5 bases and J shed 1 base, with 14 bases lying between them. CDR1 is SGHTA, CDR2 FQGNSA, per germline. There are 15 residues in the CDR3. CDR3 region: CASSTLAWTQETQYF. The DNA of the CDR3 is TGTGCCAGCAGCACTTTAGCGTGGACCCAAGAGACCCAGTACTTC.

Many counts were recorded for this clonotype. This chain joins TRBV12-3 or TRBV12-4 and TRBJ1-2, with a tentative D call TRBD1 (6 bases). CDR3 length: 14 residues. The V and J ends lost 3 bases and 2 bases respectively, with 10 bases between them. CDR3 DNA sequence: TGTGCCAGCAGTTTTAACAGGGTAAACTATGGCTACACCTTC. Its protein is CASSFNRVNYGYTF.

This clonotype was observed many times. This chain links TRBV7-2 with TRBJ1-5; D uncertain. CDR1 and CDR2 (germline): SGHTA, FQGNSA. The CDR3 is 19 amino acids. V lost 4 bases to trimming and J lost 7 bases, with 29 bases between them. The CDR3 here is CASSSRLYGRGLIAQPQHF. CDR3 coding DNA: TGTGCCAGCAGCTCCCGCCTATACGGGCGAGGCCTAATTGCACAGCCCCAGCATTTT.

This clonotype was detected once. The J gene is TRBJ1-2, the V gene TRBV27; a weak D match, TRBD1 (5 bases). This CDR3 has 13 amino acids. Between the trimmed V and J ends, which lost 3 bases and 4 bases, there was a span of 9 bases. Germline V gives CDR1 MNHEY, CDR2 SMNVEV (reference sequence). CDR3 protein: CASSFLDSYGYTF. The CDR3 coding sequence is TGTGCCAGCAGTTTTCTTGACAGCTATGGCTACACCTTC.

The genes are TRBV28 and TRBJ2-7; D gene uncertain. The CDR3 loop spans 13 amino acids. CDR1 and CDR2 (germline): MDHEN, SYDVKM. In DNA form, the CDR3 reads TGTGTCAGCAGTTTCTTAGCATCCTACGAGCAGTACGTC. Translated, it gives CVSSFLASYEQYV.

This chain links TRBV12-3 or TRBV12-4 with TRBJ1-2, with D unresolved. This CDR3 spans 15 amino acids. The V end was cut by 6 bases, the J end by 4 bases, with 18 bases between. CDR3 sequence reads: CASSPGRPGIYGYTF. CDR3 coding DNA: TGTGCCAGCAGCCCTGGCCGGCCGGGGATCTATGGCTACACCTTC.

This clonotype was picked up many times. The CDR3 loop is CASSLDPESGELFF. CDR3 DNA: TGTGCCAGCAGCTTAGACCCGGAGAGCGGGGAGCTGTTTTTT. The V gene is TRBV7-7, the J gene TRBJ2-2; D gene uncertain. Trimming cost V 1 base and J 7 bases, with 10 bases left between them. The CDR3 totals 14 residues. The germline V gene has CDR1 SSHAT and CDR2 FNYEAQ (reference sequence).

This clonotype occurred a few times. The chain employs TRBV7-9 and TRBJ1-6; no clear D. This CDR3 region has 15 residues. V lost 1 base and J lost 5, with 9 bases in between. Germline V CDR1 and CDR2: SEHNR, FQNEAQ (reference sequence). The CDR3 region is CASSLDGRDNSPLHF. The DNA for the CDR3 is TGTGCCAGCAGCTTAGACGGGCGGGATAATTCACCCCTCCACTTT.

The chain carries TRBV6-6 and TRBJ2-5; weak D call: TRBD1 (5 bases). The CDR3 consists of 18 residues. V lost 0 bases, J lost 2 bases, and 19 bases lay in between. Germline CDR1 and CDR2: MNHNY and SVGAGI (reference sequence). CDR3 coding DNA: TGTGCCAGCAGTTACTCGTCAACCACACCCGACAGACAAGAGACCCAGTACTTC. As protein: CASSYSSTTPDRQETQYF.

The V call is TRBV12-3 or TRBV12-4, the J call TRBJ1-5; D might be TRBD1 (5 bases). The CDR3 loop spans 12 amino acids. V lost 6 bases and J 11 bases, leaving 14 bases between the germline ends. Written as DNA, the CDR3 is TGTGCCAGCAGCCCGGGGGAGTGGGCCCAGCATTTT. Translation gives CASSPGEWAQHF.

Many counts were recorded for this clonotype. V usage is TRBV19 and J usage is TRBJ2-7, with D tentatively TRBD2 (5 bases). The CDR3 contains 13 residues. CDR1 is LNHDA and CDR2 is SQIVND in the germline V gene (reference sequence). The V end was cut by 5 bases, the J end by 7 bases, with 15 bases between. CDR3 residues: CASSFSRGKEQYF. The CDR3 DNA follows: TGTGCCAGTAGTTTCAGTCGAGGGAAAGAGCAGTACTTC. Based on the CDR3 plus reference TRBV19 and TRBJ2-7, the full variable domain is DGGITQSPKYLFRKEGQNVTLSCEQNLNHDAMYWYRQDPGQGLRLIYYSQIVNDFQKGDIAEGYSVSREKKESFPLTVTSAQKNPTAFYLCASSFSRGKEQYFGPGTRLTVT.

The rearrangement joins TRBV6-2 or TRBV6-3 to TRBJ2-1; no reliable D call. The V gene lost 7 bases and the J gene lost 3 bases, with 13 bases spanning the gap. CDR3 size: 14 residues. Germline V gene data show CDR1 as MNHEY and CDR2 as SVGEGT. The CDR3 nucleotides are TGTGCCAGCACGTGGCGAGAACTCTACAATGAGCAGTTCTTC. Its translation is CASTWRELYNEQFF.

V gene TRBV12-3 or TRBV12-4 combines with J gene TRBJ1-1, with a possible D match to TRBD1 (5 bases). The germline V and J ends were trimmed by 5 bases and 0 bases, with 19 bases remaining between them. The CDR3 spans 17 residues. The CDR3 reads CASSPTDRGYMNTEAFF. The CDR3 region has the DNA TGTGCCAGCAGTCCTACCGACAGAGGTTATATGAACACTGAAGCTTTCTTT.

The chain links TRBV12-3 or TRBV12-4 to TRBJ2-2; D is unresolved. With 3 bases removed from V and 3 bases from J, the gap between germline ends came to 8 bases. The CDR3 covers 14 residues. The CDR3 loop reads CASSLEAYTGELFF. In nucleotides, the CDR3 is TGTGCCAGCAGTTTGGAAGCCTACACCGGGGAGCTGTTTTTT.

This chain joins TRBV6-1 and TRBJ2-1; the D gene is possibly TRBD2 (6 bases). Deletions cut 5 bases from V and 2 bases from J, with 16 bases between. Germline V gene lookup returns CDR1 MNHNS and CDR2 SASEGT. There are 16 residues in the CDR3. CDR3 DNA sequence: TGTGCCAGCAGTTCGTATAGCGGCCAAACCTACAATGAGCAGTTCTTC. Amino acids: CASSSYSGQTYNEQFF.

This clonotype turned up a few times. V usage is TRBV9 and J usage is TRBJ2-7, with D hard to call. The CDR3 runs 15 residues. Germline lookup yields CDR1 SGDLS and CDR2 YYNGEE. Trimming pared 3 bases from V and 3 bases from J, leaving 16 bases between. In DNA, the CDR3 is TGTGCCAGCAGCGCTAGTTCCAGCCCCAGCTACGAGCAGTACTTC. Translation: CASSASSSPSYEQYF.

The chain couples TRBV7-3 to TRBJ2-2; D gene uncertain. The ends were cut back, 3 bases at V and 5 bases at J, with 13 bases in the middle. The CDR3 is 15 residues long. Germline V gene lookup returns CDR1 SGHTA and CDR2 FQGTGA. CDR3 residues: CASSFGPERTGELFF. The CDR3 region has the DNA TGTGCCAGCAGCTTTGGCCCCGAGCGTACCGGGGAGCTGTTTTTT. Filled out from reference TRBV7-3 and TRBJ2-2, the complete variable domain reads GAGVSQTPSNKVTEKGKYVELRCDPISGHTALYWYRQSLGQGPEFLIYFQGTGAADDSGLPNDRFFAVRPEGSVSTLKIQRTERGDSAVYLCASSFGPERTGELFFGEGSRLTVL.

CDR3 bases: TGCGCCAGCAGCCAAGATCGAGCCTCGGGCACTGAAGCTTTCTTT. Its translation: CASSQDRASGTEAFF. The chain joins TRBV4-1 to TRBJ1-1; no firm D call. The CDR3 extends over 15 amino acids. Germline CDR1 MGHRA, CDR2 YSYEKL. V gave up 0 bases and J gave up 4 bases, with 12 bases separating them.

The chain uses TRBV12-3 or TRBV12-4 and TRBJ2-1, with D perhaps TRBD1 (6 bases). Trimming removed 6 bases from V and 6 bases from J, with 9 bases in between. The CDR3 runs to 12 residues. The CDR3 spells CASREGGNEQFF. The CDR3 nucleotides read TGTGCCAGCAGAGAAGGGGGCAATGAGCAGTTCTTC.

This chain joins TRBV7-9 and TRBJ1-2, with 7 nucleotides matching TRBD1. There are 15 residues in the CDR3. Germline CDR1 reads SEHNR; CDR2 reads FQNEAQ (reference sequence). The ends lost 5 bases at V and 4 bases at J; junction bases unmatched: 10. CDR3 sequence (DNA): TGTGCCAGCAGCCGGGACAGAGGATTTCTCTATGGCTACACCTTC. Residues: CASSRDRGFLYGYTF.

With respect to this clonotype: A much larger clone differs from this one at a single base, so this may be a read error. V usage is TRBV6-1 and J usage is TRBJ2-5; possibly TRBD1 for D (5 bases). Germline CDR1 and CDR2: MNHNS and SASEGT. The CDR3 runs to 15 residues. CDR3 in amino acids: CVSSDPTDPRETQYF. CDR3 bases: TGTGTCAGCAGTGATCCGACAGATCCTCGCGAGACCCAGTACTTC.

The chain combines TRBV9 with TRBJ1-2; 7 nucleotides align to TRBD1. Germline CDR1 is SGDLS and CDR2 is YYNGEE. This CDR3 spans 14 amino acids. The V segment lost 3 bases and the J segment 4 bases; nucleotides outside the gene matches: 6. The CDR3 spells CASSAAGTVYGYTF. The CDR3 DNA follows: TGTGCCAGCAGCGCCGCCGGGACAGTCTATGGCTACACCTTC.

In its sample, this clonotype was seen once. V gene TRBV5-1 combines with J gene TRBJ2-3; D is undetermined. CDR1 SGHRS and CDR2 YFSETQ come from the germline V gene. The CDR3 is made up of 11 amino acids. V dropped 7 bases and J dropped 2 bases, with 5 bases sitting between them. CDR3 sequence reads: CASASTDTQYF. CDR3 bases: TGCGCCAGCGCGTCCACAGATACGCAGTATTTT.

This clonotype has only a few counts. This rearrangement joins TRBV12-3 or TRBV12-4 to TRBJ1-1; tentative D call: TRBD1 (5 bases). CDR3 size: 14 residues. V was clipped by 6 bases and J by 3 bases, with 14 bases between them. CDR3 bases: TGTGCCAGCAGACCTCAGGCAGGGTACACTGAAGCTTTCTTT. It encodes CASRPQAGYTEAFF.